The present T cell receptor (beta chain) was sequenced within a study of T cell responses to AZD1222 COVID-19 vaccine. Turning to the study itself: The analysis combined second doses at about 4 or about 12 weeks.

The germline V gene encodes CDR1 MNHEY and CDR2 SVGEGT. The CDR3 covers 14 residues. The J segment lost 6 bases and the V segment lost 5 bases, leaving 5 bases of the junction unmatched. Generated by immunoSEQ multiplex PCR, the TCRdb table keeps only in-frame clones and is missing some. This table has over 100,000 clones, 90% appearing once. As to this clone: Its antigen is not identified.

Study results and caveats: Donors were mostly white British, more females; clonal diversity possibly underestimated.

The material sequenced was peripheral blood, taken on day 0 of AZD1222 vaccination. This chain links TRBV6-2 or TRBV6-3 with TRBJ2-2, with TRBD2 matching over 8 bases. The clonotype originates from an adult in good health. CDR3 DNA sequence: TGTGCCAGCAGTCGCGGGACTAGTGCCGGGGAGCTGTTTTTT. This gives the protein CASSRGTSAGELFF.